These T cell receptor beta chains were read from a single sample in a study of cytomegalovirus exposure and HLA in healthy donors. Generated by immunoSEQ multiplex PCR, the TCRdb table keeps only in-frame clones and is missing some. There are about 160,000 clones in the sample; roughly 80% occur only once, and roughly an eighth lies in the top ten. The sequenced material came from PBMCs. The receptors derive from a woman in her forties or fifties in good health and CMV-seronegative. The CDR3 runs from the conserved cysteine through the conserved F or W. The order of the fields is J gene, V gene, CDR3 protein.

TRBJ1-2 | TRBV7-2 | CASGIRGNYGYTF
TRBJ1-2 | TRBV5-6 | CASSLVGGVLYGYTF
TRBJ2-7 | TRBV28 | CASTSTGTGVHEQYF
TRBJ2-1 | TRBV29-1 | CSVVIRGRGGNEQFF
TRBJ2-2 | TRBV5-1 | CASSLDFRGGTWDTGELFF
TRBJ1-2 | TRBV21-1 | CASGTRQGNNYGYTF
TRBJ2-7 | TRBV29-1 | CSTRRGATGDEQYF
TRBJ2-3 | TRBV4-2 | CASSQRGTSGGQTDTQYF
TRBJ2-7 | TRBV9 | CASSVAQQGRGEQYF
TRBJ2-2 | TRBV9 | CASSPRLANTGELFF
TRBJ2-2 | TRBV5-4 | CASTRTGELFF